This T cell receptor (beta chain) was identified during a study of blood T cell repertoires in COVID-19. Study overall: Italy, Spain and the United States were the sources of the convalescent and acute COVID-19 samples. Sources were T cells, B-cell-depleted T cells, or PBMCs; the material itself was cDNA or gDNA.

Original processing methods: Amplified reference gene primers provided the basis for estimating nucleated cell counts. Assay used: immunoSEQ multiplex PCR; TCRdb lists only in-frame clones, some missing. V, J and clone size derive from that table, while D and trimming were established from the DNA sequence. The sample lists fewer than 50,000 clones, approximately 70% occurring once. Remarks on this clone: An end of the junction differs from the germline gene, which may be a read error.

The germline gives CDR1 SQVTM, CDR2 ANQGSEA. This CDR3 region has 12 residues. This receptor was taken from an elderly man with acute or convalescent COVID-19. This chain connects TRBV29-1 to TRBJ2-1; TRBD1 agrees at 9 bases. The sample was peripheral blood. The CDR3 sequence: CSVLRQGGEQLF. The CDR3 coding sequence is TGCAGCGTCCTCCGACAGGGGGGTGAGCAGCTCTTC.